Included here is one T cell receptor (beta chain) sequence, with context. It lacks a known antigen. Nothing much larger sits one base from this clone, and base qualities are not available. The data were taken from a study of T cell responses to AZD1222 COVID-19 vaccine (dated by TCRdb to the early 2020s). The study in broad terms: TCR sequencing covered 233 trial participants: 207 given two doses of AZD1222 and 26 given two doses of MenACWY control vaccine. Enrollment into the trials was organized by age into subgroups of 18-55, 56-69 and 70-plus years, and those subgroups contained roughly 160, 29 and 62 TCR-sequenced participants, respectively. What the authors observed across the whole study: The 56-69-year group was small, and its depth increase did not reach significance, likely because of low power. Only 5 to 7 AZD1222 recipients were SARS-CoV-2 seropositive at baseline, limiting conclusions about previously exposed vaccinees. The whole spike protein was spanned by vaccine-associated CD4 TCRs, and dominant responses were seen in regions 160-218 and 743-854. A significant rise in spike-specific TCR breadth and depth was observed after two AZD1222 doses relative to day 0 and relative to MenACWY recipients. Nearly half of unique spike-specific TCRs reportedly recognized epitopes outside regions mutated in the B.1.351 and B.1.1.7 variants. Participants were mostly white British, with more females than males. The authors suggested clonal diversity may have been underestimated. Because no day 14 peak-response samples were available, the repertoires could be characterized only after the peak T cell response.

The CDR3 regions of human TCRbeta chains were subjected to immunosequencing. The study's processing was this. Repertoire TCRs were checked for matches against a reference library of SARS-CoV-2-specific TCRs that had been generated using the MIRA antigen-specificity platform. Breadth meant the fraction of unique TCRs that were SARS-CoV-2-associated, whereas depth meant the fraction of total T cells that were SARS-CoV-2-associated. Using the MIRA data, every spike-specific TCR was mapped to the spike region that the TCR reacted to and assigned to either a CD4 or a CD8 class. Log10-transformed breadth and depth values were compared by one-way ANOVA with Sidak's multiple comparisons tests. In its TCRdb copy, this immuneACCESS table keeps in-frame sequences only and misses some clones. Where compared with another copy, unresolved V genes explain less than half of these, and the others have no known cause. The D gene and trimming were derived from the DNA, and the V and J assignments and clone size from that table. The sample data list about 270,000 clones, and 90% to 95% of these were observed just once. About 0.5% of the sample rests with the top ten.

The time point label for this specimen denotes: about 28 days (+/-7) after the second vaccine dose. AZD1222 recipients whose second dose came at about 4 weeks and those whose second dose came at about 12 weeks were combined into one group, since spike-specific TCR depth and breadth did not differ between the two schedules. Vaccinee samples were obtained from the UK trials COV001 and COV002, which included a single-blind randomized controlled phase 2/3 trial of AZD1222 (ChAdOx1 nCoV-19) in healthy adults. For TCRbeta chain sequencing, PBMC samples were collected from trial participants at day 0 and at day 28 after the second dose. CDR3 length: 15 amino acids, cysteine to phenylalanine. Left in the record is the CDR3 DNA by itself, 45 bases read in frame from the first base. Germline trimming: 4 bases from V, 1 base from J; junction bases outside gene matches: 7. The germline V gene specifies MGHRA as CDR1 and YSYEKL as CDR2.

Sequenced material: peripheral blood, taken 28 days after the second AZD1222 dose. The sequence joins TRBV4-1 to TRBJ2-7, and 7 junction bases match TRBD2. The receptor was derived from an adult who received the AZD1222 COVID-19 vaccine. The CDR3 amino acid sequence is: CASSLLLAYSYEQYF. At the DNA level, the sequence is TGCGCCAGCAGCCTTTTACTAGCGTATTCCTACGAGCAGTACTTC.